The 24 T cell receptor beta chains listed next were all sequenced from one sample in a study of tumor and adjacent non-tumor tissue in lung cancer. A modified ARM-PCR protocol with three rounds of nested PCR amplified TCRbeta. TCRdb analysed the multiplex PCR reads with MiXCR anew, one entry per CDR3 protein. The table lists some 71,000 distinct CDR3 sequences, roughly 72% of them singletons, with around 10% in the top ten. This sample's RNA came from whole unsorted tissue. Sequenced material: lung tumor tissue. These TCRs come from a woman aged 40 to 50 with non-small cell lung cancer.

A few counts support this clonotype. The germline gene is not matched at one end of the junction; a read error may be the cause. This chain links TRBV4-1 with TRBJ2-2; 14 bases agree with TRBD2. The germline V gene encodes CDR1 MGHRA and CDR2 YSYEKL. The CDR3 loop spans 16 amino acids. This chain's CDR3 is CPSNSGLAGAAGELFF. DNA for the CDR3: TGTCCCAGCAACTCGGGACTAGCGGGAGCGGCCGGGGAGCTGTTTTTT.

For this clonotype: A junction end diverges from the germline sequence, so it may reflect a read error. The chain links TRBV6-2 or TRBV6-3 to TRBJ2-5; D is unresolved. Germline V gene sequence: CDR1 MNHEY, CDR2 SVGEGT. The CDR3 loop spans 14 amino acids. For the CDR3, the DNA is TGTGCCAGCAGTTACGGCCTGTACCAAGAGACCCAGTGCTTC. The encoded protein is CASSYGLYQETQCF.

The sample holds a few counts of this clonotype. It may be a read error: a sequence one base away is much more abundant. The CDR3 loop is CASSQFDRCYGYTF. The CDR3, as DNA: TGTGCCAGCAGCCAATTCGACAGATGCTATGGCTACACCTTC. The chain employs TRBV5-4 and TRBJ1-2; tentatively, D is TRBD1 (5 bases). Germline loops: CDR1 SGHNT, CDR2 YYREEE (reference sequence). The V and J ends lost 4 bases and 4 bases respectively, with 14 bases between them. The CDR3 has 14 amino acids.

There are a few counts of this clonotype. A much larger clone is a single base away; this may be a read error. The V call is TRBV6-6, the J call TRBJ2-1, with TRBD2 identical over 7 bases. This CDR3 contains 16 residues. Germline values: CDR1 MNHNY, CDR2 SVGAGI (reference sequence). With V trimmed by 5 bases and J by 4 bases, 11 bases remained unmatched. The CDR3 loop reads CASSTSSGIGYNEQFF. CDR3 bases: TGTGCCAGCAGTACTAGCAGCGGGATAGGTTACAATGAGCAGTTCTTC.

V and J are TRBV7-8 and TRBJ2-3; 11 bases are shared with TRBD2. The J segment lost 6 bases and the V segment lost 11 bases, leaving 10 bases of the junction unmatched. Germline CDR1 SGHVS, CDR2 FQNEAQ. The CDR3 length is 14 residues. Here the CDR3 DNA reads TGTGCCTGCACCCTAGCGGGAGGTACGGATACGCAGTATTTT. Residues: CACTLAGGTDTQYF. Supplemented by reference TRBV7-8 and TRBJ2-3, the full variable domain reads GAGVSQSPRYKVAKRGQDVALRCDPISGHVSLFWYQQALGQGPEFLTYFQNEAQLDKSGLPSDRFFAERPEGSVSTLKIQRTQQEDSAVYLCACTLAGGTDTQYFGPGTRLTVL.

The chain combines TRBV6-7 with TRBJ1-6, with TRBD1 matching 7 bases. Being an ORF, TRBV6-7 has a function that is uncertain. Trimming cost V 2 bases and J 9 bases; bases outside gene matches: 10. This CDR3 comprises 16 residues. CDR3 nucleotides: TGTGCCAGCAGTTACCTCGACAGGGTACGAAGTTCACCCCTCCACTTT. It yields the protein CASSYLDRVRSSPLHF.

A word on this clonotype: Its ends do not fully match the called genes, so a read error is possible. This rearrangement joins TRBV6-5 to TRBJ1-6; 7 positions match TRBD1. The CDR3 length is 16 residues. Germline V lookup: CDR1 MNHEY, CDR2 SVGAGI. CDR3: CTSRPRDSSYNSPLHF. The CDR3 coding sequence is TGTACCAGCAGGCCTAGGGACAGTTCCTATAATTCACCCCTCCACTTT.

A remark on this clonotype: This CDR3 is missing its conserved last phenylalanine or tryptophan, likely due to a read error. V gene TRBV6-5 combines with J gene TRBJ1-1, with D unresolved. The CDR3 length is 15 residues. Germline-derived CDR1 and CDR2 are MNHEY and SVGAGI. CDR3 nucleotides: TGTCCCAGCAGTTACTCTCCCAGTATGAACACTGAAGCTTTCCTT. It codes for CPSSYSPSMNTEAFL.

This clonotype was seen a single time. The rearrangement uses TRBV11-2 and TRBJ1-6; D not resolved. CDR1 and CDR2 (germline): SGHAT, FQNNGV. The CDR3 has 15 amino acids. V was clipped by 11 bases and J by 5 bases, with 19 bases between them. The CDR3: CAGSLTSGNNSPLHF. CDR3 DNA sequence: TGTGCCGGTAGCTTAACCTCGGGGAATAATTCACCCCTCCACTTT.

On this clonotype: One junction end disagrees with the germline gene, perhaps due to a read error. V gene TRBV6-5 combines with J gene TRBJ2-2; weak D call: TRBD2 (6 bases). The CDR3 runs to 13 residues. Germline loops: CDR1 MNHEY, CDR2 SVGAGI. CDR3 nucleotides: TGTGCCAGCAGTTACGGGACTCCCGGGGAGCCGTTTTTT. Residues: CASSYGTPGEPFF.

There are many counts of this clonotype. The CDR3 here is CAISESGDGSTEAFF. CDR3 nucleotide sequence: TGTGCCATCAGTGAGTCCGGGGACGGGAGCACTGAAGCTTTCTTT. The V gene is TRBV10-3, the J gene TRBJ1-1, with a possible D match to TRBD1 (5 bases). The germline V and J ends were trimmed by 0 bases and 4 bases, with 12 bases remaining between them. The CDR3 has 15 amino acids. Germline values: CDR1 ENHRY, CDR2 SYGVKD.

The rearrangement joins TRBV6-5 to TRBJ2-7; D remains unclear. Per germline, CDR1 MNHEY and CDR2 SVGAGI. Deletions cut 0 bases from V and 3 bases from J, with 15 bases between. This CDR3 contains 16 residues. The CDR3 DNA reads TGTGCCAGCAGTTACTCGAGAAAGGTTCTCTTCTACGAGCAGTACTTC. Translated, it gives CASSYSRKVLFYEQYF.

V gene TRBV6-5 combines with J gene TRBJ2-2; D is possibly TRBD1 (6 bases). Germline CDR1 reads MNHEY; CDR2 reads SVGAGI. The CDR3 sequence is 15 residues long. The germline V and J ends were trimmed by 6 bases and 13 bases, with 24 bases remaining between them. CDR3 coding DNA: TGTGCCAGCAGCTATCACAGGGCGTATCGCGGGTGGCTGTTTTTT. Its protein is CASSYHRAYRGWLFF.

Details on this clonotype: The conserved phenylalanine or tryptophan is not found at the CDR3 terminus, so this likely reflects a read error. Because the CDR3's place on the DNA is in doubt, the DNA is left out and the CDR3 is given as listed by TCRdb. The rearrangement links TRBV29-1 to TRBJ2-1; the table's TRBD2 call for D was not verified on the DNA. The CDR3 length is 14 residues, termini included. Germline loops: CDR1 SQVTM, CDR2 ANQGSEA. The CDR3 protein is CSVARLANTNEQSL.

This clonotype occurred many times. The chain joins TRBV20-1 to TRBJ1-5; tentative D call: TRBD1 (6 bases). Germline lookup yields CDR1 DFQATT and CDR2 SNEGSKA (reference sequence). The CDR3 runs to 12 residues. Trimming pared 6 bases from V and 7 bases from J, leaving 13 bases between. The CDR3 loop is CSALQGEQPQHF. The CDR3 DNA reads as TGCAGTGCCCTACAGGGTGAACAGCCCCAGCATTTT.

On this clonotype itself: A read error may produce the germline difference seen at one junction end. The chain has TRBV11-2 and TRBJ2-5, with 7 nucleotides matching TRBD1. The CDR3 totals 15 residues. Germline loops: CDR1 SGHAT, CDR2 FQNNGV. The CDR3 bases are TGTGCCACCACCAAATTCGGACAGGCACTAGAGAACCAGTACTTC. As protein: CATTKFGQALENQYF.

Notes on this clonotype: This clone may be a read error of a much larger clone one base away. This chain connects TRBV7-8 to TRBJ2-1, with D uncertain. Germline assignment: CDR1 SGHVS and CDR2 FQNEAQ. The CDR3 contains 14 residues. The V end was cut by 4 bases, the J end by 10 bases, with 17 bases between. CDR3 DNA: TGTGCCAGCAGCTCCCCGCACTGGGCGGACGAGCAGTTCTTC. Protein product: CASSSPHWADEQFF.

A word on this clonotype: A clone one base away is much larger, so this may be a read error. The gene calls are TRBV10-3 and TRBJ2-3; 8 bases align to TRBD2. The CDR3 is 16 residues long. Per germline, CDR1 ENHRY and CDR2 SYGVKD. V shed 10 bases and J 4 bases; nucleotides not matched to a gene: 16. The CDR3 sequence: CATRPSGLGGSDTQYF. DNA for the CDR3: TGTGCCACCCGTCCCTCGGGACTAGGAGGCTCAGATACGCAGTATTTT.

As regards this clonotype: Here the CDR3 omits its conserved ending phenylalanine or tryptophan, so a read error is the likely source. This chain links TRBV29-1 with TRBJ2-1, with 14 nucleotides matching TRBD2. CDR1 is SQVTM, CDR2 ANQGSEA, per germline. There are 16 residues in the CDR3. CDR3 amino acids: CGVKVGLAGGPGEQFY. CDR3 bases: TGCGGCGTGAAGGTCGGACTAGCGGGAGGACCGGGTGAGCAGTTCTAC.

Remarks on this clonotype: With a much larger clone just one base away, this may be a read error. The chain uses TRBV20-1 and TRBJ2-3, with 9 positions matching TRBD2. Germline V CDR1 and CDR2: DFQATT, SNEGSKA (reference sequence). The CDR3 consists of 14 residues. The CDR3 coding sequence is TGCAATGCTAGACTTTCCAGCGGGAGGGATACGCAGTATTTT. The encoded protein is CNARLSSGRDTQYF.

This clonotype was seen a handful of times. V is TRBV5-1 and J is TRBJ2-4; 7 bases map to TRBD1. This CDR3 has 13 residues. The germline gives CDR1 SGHRS, CDR2 YFSETQ. V gave up 7 bases and J gave up 2 bases; unmatched junction bases: 3. CDR3 protein: CASSGQPKNIQYF. The CDR3 DNA sequence: TGCGCCAGCTCGGGACAGCCCAAAAACATTCAGTACTTC.

As to this clonotype: At one boundary the junction diverges from the germline segment, which might be a read error. The chain recombines TRBV5-4 with TRBJ1-1; D ambiguous. This CDR3 is built from 18 residues. CDR1 and CDR2 (germline): SGHNT, YYREEE (reference sequence). The CDR3 nucleotides are TGTGTCAGCACCTTGGTCTGTCAGGTAGCGGGAATGAACACTGAAGCTTTCTTT. Protein product: CVSTLVCQVAGMNTEAFF.

The sample holds many counts of this clonotype. V usage is TRBV5-4 and J usage is TRBJ2-5; TRBD1 matches at 9 bases. Germline V lookup: CDR1 SGHNT, CDR2 YYREEE (reference sequence). This CDR3 region has 14 residues. Unmatched junction bases numbered 8, after V lost 4 bases and J lost 7 bases. The CDR3 coding sequence is TGTGCCAGCAGCCGAACGGGACAGGGAAGGACCCAGTACTTC. This gives the protein CASSRTGQGRTQYF.

V usage is TRBV20-1 and J usage is TRBJ2-7; the match to TRBD2 covers 9 bases. The CDR3 is 13 residues long. The J segment lost 12 bases and the V segment lost 3 bases, leaving 12 bases of the junction unmatched. The germline V gene has CDR1 DFQATT and CDR2 SNEGSKA (reference sequence). CDR3 nucleotides: TGCAGTGCTAGTGGTACGGGTAGCGGGAGCCCGTACTTC. Its protein product is CSASGTGSGSPYF.